The 17 T cell receptor beta chains below come from one sample, sequenced in a study of T cells in localized non-small cell lung cancer. Generated by immunoSEQ multiplex PCR, the TCRdb table keeps only in-frame clones and is missing some. The table has roughly 40,000 clones, 81% seen once. The sample here was peripheral blood mononuclear cells, taken before any cancer treatment. These receptors all stem from a male donor aged 60 or over with stage II lung adenocarcinoma.

The chain is built from TRBV27 and TRBJ2-3, with 7 bases matching TRBD2. There are 15 residues in the CDR3. V shed 5 bases and J 2 bases; nucleotides not matched to a gene: 7. CDR1 is MNHEY, CDR2 SMNVEV, per germline (reference sequence). CDR3 loop: CASSPRSGTTDTQYF. CDR3 sequence (DNA): TGTGCCAGCAGTCCTCGCAGCGGGACCACAGATACGCAGTATTTT.

Only a few counts were recorded for this clone. CDR3 sequence (DNA): TGTGCCAGCTCATATAAACAGGGGGACACTGAAGCTTTCTTT. Amino acid sequence: CASSYKQGDTEAFF. The chain combines TRBV18 with TRBJ1-1; 8 nucleotides align to TRBD1. Germline CDR1 KGHSH, CDR2 LQKENI. With 5 bases clipped from V and 3 bases from J, the junction kept 5 bases outside the gene matches. The CDR3 loop spans 14 amino acids.

The chain recombines TRBV2 with TRBJ2-2; possible D gene TRBD1, 5 bases. CDR3 length equals 13 residues. V lost 6 bases, J lost 3 bases, and 8 bases lay in between. Looked up from germline, CDR1 is SNHLY and CDR2 is FYNNEI. The DNA of the CDR3 is TGTGCCAGCAGAGGGGAAGACACCGGGGAGCTGTTTTTT. Translated: CASRGEDTGELFF.

This clone showed up just once. V and J are TRBV19 and TRBJ1-5; D ambiguous. The CDR3 sequence is 15 residues long. Germline-derived CDR1 and CDR2 are LNHDA and SQIVND (reference sequence). V was trimmed by 4 bases and J by 4 bases, leaving 14 bases between them. Here the CDR3 reads CASSSEGTRNQPQHF. The CDR3 DNA follows: TGTGCCAGTAGTAGTGAGGGAACACGAAATCAGCCCCAGCATTTT.

The V gene is TRBV4-2, the J gene TRBJ2-7; 9 nucleotides line up with TRBD1. In germline, CDR1 is LGHNA, CDR2 YNFKEQ. This CDR3 has 18 residues. The J segment lost 2 bases and the V segment lost 4 bases, leaving 15 bases of the junction unmatched. Written as DNA, the CDR3 is TGTGCCAGCAGCCGAAGAAGGCCCGGGACAGGGCCTCCCTACGAGCAGTACTTC. It translates to CASSRRRPGTGPPYEQYF.

J is TRBJ1-4 and V is TRBV7-6; D remains ambiguous. The CDR3 contains 14 residues. V shed 5 bases and J shed 7 bases, with 14 bases lying between them. Germline CDR1 is SGHVS and CDR2 is FNYEAQ. The CDR3 DNA is TGTGCCAGCAGCCCCTTAGTGAGGGTTGAAAAACTGTTTTTT. Its protein product is CASSPLVRVEKLFF.

The V gene is TRBV30, the J gene TRBJ1-6; maybe TRBD1 (5 bases). Trimming cost V 3 bases and J 7 bases, with 10 bases left between them. There are 13 residues in the CDR3. Looked up from germline, CDR1 is GTSNPN and CDR2 is SVGIG (reference sequence). This chain's CDR3 is CAWRAGGNSPLHF. The DNA of the CDR3 is TGTGCCTGGAGGGCCGGGGGAAATTCACCCCTCCACTTT.

This sequence joins TRBV28 and TRBJ1-4; no clear D gene. Germline-derived CDR1 and CDR2 are MDHEN and SYDVKM. CDR3 length: 17 amino acids. With 2 bases removed from V and 3 bases from J, the gap between germline ends came to 16 bases. This chain's CDR3 is CASSLGYGKLANEKLFF. In DNA, the CDR3 is TGTGCCAGCAGTTTAGGGTACGGGAAGTTGGCTAATGAAAAACTGTTTTTT.

The chain is built from TRBV28 and TRBJ1-5; D is possibly TRBD1 (5 bases). Trimming shortened V by 5 bases and J by 1 base, and 15 bases separated the two germline ends. CDR1 is MDHEN and CDR2 is SYDVKM in the germline V gene. CDR3 length: 16 amino acids. CDR3 nucleotide sequence: TGTGCCAGCAGTCCTTTCAGGGTCTTGAGCAATCAGCCCCAGCATTTT. Amino acids: CASSPFRVLSNQPQHF.

J is TRBJ2-7 and V is TRBV9; TRBD1 aligns across 8 bases. V gave up 4 bases and J gave up 3 bases; unmatched junction bases: 9. Germline V gene lookup returns CDR1 SGDLS and CDR2 YYNGEE. The CDR3 is made up of 15 amino acids. In DNA form, the CDR3 reads TGTGCCAGCAGCACGGGACAGGACGGGTTCTACGAGCAGTACTTC. Translation gives CASSTGQDGFYEQYF.

This rearrangement joins TRBV19 to TRBJ2-3; TRBD1 matches at 10 bases. Germline CDR1 LNHDA, CDR2 SQIVND (reference sequence). This CDR3 is built from 16 residues. The junction had 7 bases not matched to a gene; V was cut back by 3 bases and J by 4 bases. The CDR3 DNA reads TGTGCCAGTAGTATCCCGGGACAGGGGTGGGCAGATACGCAGTATTTT. Translation gives CASSIPGQGWADTQYF.

V and J are TRBV6-5 and TRBJ1-1; D is uncertain. CDR3 length equals 13 residues. In germline, CDR1 is MNHEY, CDR2 SVGAGI. V was pared by 7 bases and J by 1 base, with 10 bases between. CDR3: CASKGWSNTEAFF. For the CDR3, the DNA is TGTGCCAGCAAGGGTTGGTCGAACACTGAAGCTTTCTTT.

The chain joins TRBV7-9 to TRBJ2-3; 9 bases fit TRBD1. V lost 5 bases, J lost 1 base, and 4 bases stayed unmatched. Germline V CDR1 and CDR2: SEHNR, FQNEAQ (reference sequence). The CDR3 totals 15 residues. The CDR3 region is CASSQRTGGTDTQYF. Here the CDR3 DNA reads TGTGCCAGCAGCCAGAGGACAGGGGGCACAGATACGCAGTATTTT.

This chain joins TRBV7-9 and TRBJ2-3; D is perhaps TRBD1 or TRBD2 (5 bases each). Germline-derived CDR1 and CDR2 are SEHNR and FQNEAQ (reference sequence). CDR3 size: 11 residues. V shed 7 bases and J shed 5 bases, with 7 bases lying between them. Written as DNA, the CDR3 is TGTGCCAGCATGAGGGGAGATACGCAGTATTTT. Translation gives CASMRGDTQYF.

The chain carries TRBV30 and TRBJ1-6; the D gene is possibly TRBD1 (5 bases). The germline gives CDR1 GTSNPN, CDR2 SVGIG (reference sequence). Trimming took 0 bases from V and 5 from J, leaving 11 bases between them. The CDR3 runs to 15 residues. The CDR3 DNA reads as TGTGCCTGGAGTGTACTGGACATGGATAATTCACCCCTCCACTTT. It codes for CAWSVLDMDNSPLHF.

The table lists this clone with a few counts. This CDR3 is CASSLLGGGNTEAFF. CDR3 bases: TGTGCCAGCAGTTTATTGGGTGGCGGGAACACTGAAGCTTTCTTT. J is TRBJ1-1 and V is TRBV27; D gene unclear. The germline V and J ends were trimmed by 1 base and 1 base, with 10 bases remaining between them. The CDR3 runs to 15 residues. CDR1 and CDR2 from the germline V gene are MNHEY and SMNVEV (reference sequence).

The V gene is TRBV5-4, the J gene TRBJ1-6; TRBD1 matches at 10 bases. The V gene's germline CDR1 is SGHNT and CDR2 YYREEE (reference sequence). The CDR3 consists of 15 residues. Germline trimming cut 5 bases from V and 9 bases from J; bases unmatched to any gene: 8. The CDR3 region has the DNA TGTGCCAGCAGTTCGGACAGGGGGTTGAGTTCACCCCTCCACTTT. It encodes CASSSDRGLSSPLHF.